This T cell receptor beta chain was obtained from a study of early T cells in non-severe SARS-CoV-2 infection. On the study more broadly: Sequencing of unsorted whole blood was done on bulk RNA, leaving chains unpaired.

The study, taken as a whole, reports: Missing private and CD4 specificities, VDJdb matching favored anti-spike CD8 responses.

The V end lost 8 bases, the J end lost 3 bases, and 19 bases lay between the germline ends. The CDR3 is 16 amino acids. Germline CDR1 and CDR2: MNHEY and SVGAGI. Worth noting for this clonotype: Its antigen is unknown.

In the library, individual cDNA molecules carried attached unique molecular identifiers. TCRdb re-called the 5' RACE reads with MiXCR, one entry per CDR3 protein. The sample has 40,000 or so distinct CDR3 sequences, 7.9% seen once. This TCR was sampled from an adult who was a healthcare worker with PCR-confirmed SARS-CoV-2 infection or an uninfected control (not recorded which). This sequence joins TRBV6-5 and TRBJ2-2; perhaps TRBD2 as D (5 bases). Sequenced here: whole blood, sampled at baseline. Here the CDR3 reads CASHQRPTADTGELFF. In DNA, the CDR3 is TGTGCCAGCCACCAACGACCCACAGCGGACACCGGGGAGCTGTTTTTT.